This T cell receptor beta chain is drawn from a study of molecular identifiers for immune sequencing clone quantification. Previously described methods and listed TCR primers were used for bulk TCR libraries. TCRdb called the PCR reads again in MiXCR, with one record for every CDR3 protein. The sample consists of around 480,000 distinct CDR3 sequences, about a fifth of them appearing once. For naive CD8 T cells, sorting used the CD8+CD4-CCR7+CD45RA+ phenotype. Per germline, CDR1 MNHEY and CDR2 SMNVEV (reference sequence). The CDR3 runs 14 residues. With 4 bases removed from V and 3 bases from J, the gap between germline ends came to 12 bases. On this clonotype itself: Its cognate antigen is unknown.

Whole-study findings and limits: Over 99% of effector molecules, but under 1% in naive cells, were held by clones with more than 20 RNA copies.

The sample taken for sequencing was naive CD8+ T cells from blood, with Jurkat cell RNA spiked in. Subset of the sample: FACS-sorted CD8+CD4-CCR7+CD45RA+ naive T cells. The chain joins TRBV27 to TRBJ1-1; perhaps TRBD1 as D (6 bases). The sequence was collected from a human donor in good health. Some libraries in this study had Jurkat cell RNA spiked in. The CDR3, as DNA: TGTGCCAGCAGTTCCTACAGGGAGGACACTGAAGCTTTCTTT. Translation: CASSSYREDTEAFF.